Here is one T cell receptor (beta chain) with its context. No antigen is known for it. The assay was immunoSEQ multiplex PCR, and TCRdb's table has in-frame clones only and misses some. The sample contains about 140,000 clones, around 92% of which appear only once. This sample stems from a study of T cell responses to AZD1222 COVID-19 vaccine. The V and J ends lost 11 bases and 3 bases, in that order; junction bases with no gene match: 12. The CDR3 runs 14 residues. Germline V gene sequence: CDR1 LNHDA, CDR2 SQIVND (reference sequence). General study points: Close to half of all spike-specific TCRs reportedly target regions of the variants that are unmutated. Among the donors, most were white British and more were female, and clonal diversity was possibly underestimated. Mapped onto spike, vaccine-associated CD4 TCRs spanned it and were dominant at 160-218 and 743-854.

The receptor was isolated from an adult who had recovered from COVID-19. Here the sequenced sample was peripheral blood, taken after recovery from COVID-19. This rearrangement joins TRBV19 to TRBJ1-1; TRBD1 matches at 7 bases. DNA for the CDR3: TGTGCCTCTTCGGAGACAGGGAGTTACACTGAAGCTTTCTTT. Translation: CASSETGSYTEAFF. The whole variable domain, filled in from reference TRBV19 and TRBJ1-1, reads DGGITQSPKYLFRKEGQNVTLSCEQNLNHDAMYWYRQDPGQGLRLIYYSQIVNDFQKGDIAEGYSVSREKKESFPLTVTSAQKNPTAFYLCASSETGSYTEAFFGQGTRLTVV.